This passage covers 31 T cell receptor beta chains from one sample sequenced in a study of T cell changes during pregnancy in multiple sclerosis. Assay: immunoSEQ multiplex PCR; the TCRdb copy retains only in-frame clones and omits some. The table includes tens of thousands of clones, about 95% detected once. Sequenced material: CD8+ T cells from peripheral blood mononuclear cells, taken after pregnancy. The receptors were sampled from a female donor with multiple sclerosis, enrolled in a pregnancy study.

The chain carries TRBV2 and TRBJ2-1, with 10 bases aligning to TRBD2. Germline CDR1 and CDR2: SNHLY and FYNNEI. The CDR3 has 17 residues. V shed 8 bases and J 2 bases; nucleotides not matched to a gene: 12. CDR3 in amino acids: CASEKPIAGGTYNEQFF. The CDR3 DNA sequence: TGTGCCAGCGAAAAACCCATAGCGGGAGGAACCTACAATGAGCAGTTCTTC.

CDR3 protein: CASSVTGGKSTEAFF. CDR3 bases: TGTGCCAGCAGCGTAACAGGGGGGAAGAGTACTGAAGCTTTCTTT. This rearrangement joins TRBV9 to TRBJ1-1, with 8 bases lining up with TRBD1. Trimming removed 1 base from V and 5 bases from J; junction bases left unmatched: 7. The CDR3 runs 15 residues. Per the germline V gene, CDR1 is SGDLS and CDR2 is YYNGEE.

The chain couples TRBV7-9 to TRBJ2-2; TRBD1 matches 7 bases. The CDR3 is 15 residues long. The germline CDR1 and CDR2 sequences are SEHNR and FQNEAQ (reference sequence). Trimming took 6 bases from V and 1 from J; bases not matched to a gene: 5. Written as DNA, the CDR3 is TGTGCCAGCAGTTGGACAGGTTTGAACACCGGGGAGCTGTTTTTT. It is translated as CASSWTGLNTGELFF.

The V gene is TRBV27, the J gene TRBJ2-1; 8 nucleotides match TRBD2. V dropped 2 bases and J dropped 5; count of bases not matched to a gene: 2. This CDR3 contains 14 residues. Germline lookup yields CDR1 MNHEY and CDR2 SMNVEV (reference sequence). For the CDR3, the DNA is TGTGCCAGCAGTTTAACTAGCGGAAACAATGAGCAGTTCTTC. The encoded protein is CASSLTSGNNEQFF.

V is TRBV4-1 and J is TRBJ2-5; 14 bases are a match to TRBD2. V dropped 0 bases and J dropped 5; count of bases not matched to a gene: 5. Per the germline V gene, CDR1 is MGHRA and CDR2 is YSYEKL. The CDR3 length is 17 residues. The CDR3 sequence is CASSQDGTSGSGETQYF. The CDR3 coding sequence is TGCGCCAGCAGCCAAGATGGGACTAGCGGGAGTGGTGAGACCCAGTACTTC.

The chain employs TRBV19 and TRBJ2-2; a possible D gene is TRBD1 (6 bases). The V end was cut by 3 bases, the J end by 5 bases, with 13 bases between. Germline-derived CDR1 and CDR2 are LNHDA and SQIVND (reference sequence). CDR3 length equals 15 residues. The CDR3 nucleotides read TGTGCCAGTAGTATTATAACAGGGCCAACCGGGGAGCTGTTTTTT. Protein sequence: CASSIITGPTGELFF. Using reference TRBV19 and TRBJ2-2 for the parts outside the CDR3, the full variable domain is DGGITQSPKYLFRKEGQNVTLSCEQNLNHDAMYWYRQDPGQGLRLIYYSQIVNDFQKGDIAEGYSVSREKKESFPLTVTSAQKNPTAFYLCASSIITGPTGELFFGEGSRLTVL.

The table lists this clone with a count of one. The chain links TRBV5-5 to TRBJ2-3; 7 nucleotides align to TRBD1. The CDR3 extends over 13 amino acids. The V segment lost 7 bases and the J segment 0 bases; nucleotides outside the gene matches: 2. Per the germline V gene, CDR1 is SGHKS and CDR2 is YYEKEE (reference sequence). The CDR3 DNA sequence: TGTGCCAGCCCGGGACAGAGCACAGATACGCAGTATTTT. Protein product: CASPGQSTDTQYF.

The CDR3 region is CASSLEGTSGRNNEQFF. CDR3 nucleotide sequence: TGTGCCAGCAGCCTCGAAGGGACTAGCGGGAGGAACAATGAGCAGTTCTTC. This chain connects TRBV9 to TRBJ2-1; TRBD2 aligns across 15 bases. The CDR3 has 17 residues. Germline V gene data show CDR1 as SGDLS and CDR2 as YYNGEE. V lost 4 bases and J lost 5; bases outside the gene matches: 7.

This rearrangement joins TRBV7-2 to TRBJ2-7; 10 bases agree with TRBD1. The trim removed 6 bases at V and 7 bases at J, leaving 9 bases unmatched. Germline V gene sequence: CDR1 SGHTA, CDR2 FQGNSA. The CDR3 totals 14 residues. The DNA for the CDR3 is TGTGCCAGCAGGGCCCCGGGACAGGGGATGGAGCAGTACTTC. Protein sequence: CASRAPGQGMEQYF. The variable domain in full, completed from reference TRBV7-2 and TRBJ2-7, reads GAGVSQSPSNKVTEKGKDVELRCDPISGHTALYWYRQSLGQGLEFLIYFQGNSAPDKSGLPSDRFSAERTGGSVSTLTIQRTQQEDSAVYLCASRAPGQGMEQYFGPGTRLTVT.

The chain employs TRBV14 and TRBJ2-1; maybe TRBD2 (5 bases). This CDR3 contains 13 residues. Germline assignment: CDR1 SGHDN and CDR2 FVKESK. V shed 7 bases and J shed 3 bases, with 10 bases lying between them. The CDR3 region is CASKEVGYNEQFF. CDR3 nucleotides: TGTGCCAGCAAGGAGGTTGGCTACAATGAGCAGTTCTTC.

This chain connects TRBV4-2 to TRBJ2-7; TRBD2 matches 15 bases. The CDR3 extends over 16 amino acids. The V and J ends lost 6 bases and 9 bases, in that order; junction bases with no gene match: 12. Germline V gene lookup returns CDR1 LGHNA and CDR2 YNFKEQ. The CDR3 region has the DNA TGTGCCAGCAGTCGCAGGACTAGCGGGGGGGGAGACGGGCAGTACTTC. Translated, it gives CASSRRTSGGGDGQYF.

The V gene is TRBV28, the J gene TRBJ2-7, with a weak D call TRBD1 (6 bases). Per the germline V gene, CDR1 is MDHEN and CDR2 is SYDVKM. The V end lost 3 bases, the J end lost 0 bases, and 12 bases lay between the germline ends. The CDR3 is made up of 15 amino acids. CDR3 protein: CASSFLGQNSYEQYF. The DNA of the CDR3 is TGTGCCAGCAGTTTTCTCGGACAGAACTCCTACGAGCAGTACTTC.

The chain carries TRBV6-6 and TRBJ2-7, with 8 positions matching TRBD2. The CDR3 runs 14 residues. V was pared by 5 bases and J by 6 bases, with 9 bases of the junction left unmatched. Germline CDR1 is MNHNY and CDR2 is SVGAGI (reference sequence). As DNA, the CDR3 is TGTGCCAGCAGTCCGGGAGGGGCGGGAGGCGAGCAGTACTTC. Translated, it gives CASSPGGAGGEQYF.

Concerning this clone itself: Mismatch with germline at one junction end may stem from a read error. V usage is TRBV4-1 and J usage is TRBJ2-7; D may be TRBD1 (5 bases). Germline V gene lookup returns CDR1 MGHRA and CDR2 YSYEKL. This CDR3 is 20 amino acids long. In DNA form, the CDR3 reads TGCGCCAGCAGTCAAGATCAGGCCAGGGCCAGAGGACGACTTGACTACGAGCAGTACTTC. It translates to CASSQDQARARGRLDYEQYF.

The genes are TRBV7-9 and TRBJ1-2; 12 nucleotides align to TRBD1. V dropped 1 base and J dropped 3; count of bases not matched to a gene: 6. This CDR3 has 17 amino acids. Looked up from germline, CDR1 is SEHNR and CDR2 is FQNEAQ (reference sequence). CDR3 amino acids: CASSLDGTGGLYYGYTF. The CDR3 coding sequence is TGTGCCAGCAGCTTAGACGGGACAGGGGGCCTATACTATGGCTACACCTTC.

The V and J genes are TRBV7-6 and TRBJ2-1; D remains ambiguous. Germline assignment: CDR1 SGHVS and CDR2 FNYEAQ. Trimming stripped 3 bases from V and 0 bases from J, with 18 bases between. This CDR3 has 18 amino acids. CDR3: CASSFLVPRTSSYNEQFF. For the CDR3, the DNA is TGTGCCAGCAGCTTCCTTGTCCCCCGCACCAGCTCCTACAATGAGCAGTTCTTC.

This rearrangement joins TRBV5-4 to TRBJ1-1, with D possibly matching TRBD1 (5 bases). The CDR3 runs to 14 residues. V lost 4 bases, J lost 1 base, and 11 bases lay in between. The V gene's germline CDR1 is SGHNT and CDR2 YYREEE (reference sequence). The CDR3 region is CASSLWGGNTEAFF. The CDR3 DNA is TGTGCCAGCAGCCTGTGGGGGGGGAACACTGAAGCTTTCTTT.

The rearrangement links TRBV2 to TRBJ2-7, with TRBD2 as a possible D gene (5 bases). V was shortened by 6 bases and J by 3 bases, with 18 bases between the two germline ends. Germline CDR1 and CDR2: SNHLY and FYNNEI. The CDR3 length is 15 residues. CDR3 residues: CASRGLGGLGYEQYF. The CDR3 DNA follows: TGTGCCAGCAGAGGATTAGGAGGCCTGGGCTACGAGCAGTACTTC.

CDR3 DNA: TGTGCCAGCAGCCAAGTCCTTGGTGGGCCCGGGACTAGCGGGAGGGACGATTGGTACTTC. The encoded protein is CASSQVLGGPGTSGRDDWYF. This chain connects TRBV4-2 to TRBJ2-4; 16 nucleotides match TRBD2. J lost 15 bases, V lost 1 base, and 21 bases had no gene match. Germline V gene lookup returns CDR1 LGHNA and CDR2 YNFKEQ. The length of the CDR3 is 20 residues.

The CDR3 bases are TGCGCCAGCAGCCAAGATTGGGTCAGGGGCTACACCTTC. It yields the protein CASSQDWVRGYTF. The chain recombines TRBV4-1 with TRBJ1-2; D gene unclear. Trimming pared 0 bases from V and 8 bases from J, leaving 10 bases between. This CDR3 comprises 13 residues. The V gene's germline CDR1 is MGHRA and CDR2 YSYEKL.

This sequence joins TRBV5-1 and TRBJ2-1; unclear D gene. The CDR3 has 12 amino acids. The germline CDR1 and CDR2 sequences are SGHRS and YFSETQ. V was cut by 6 bases and J by 8 bases, with 12 bases left in between. This CDR3 reads CASNLAGDEQFF. The CDR3 region has the DNA TGCGCCAGCAATTTAGCCGGCGATGAGCAGTTCTTC.

The chain uses TRBV27 and TRBJ2-7, with TRBD2 matching 7 bases. The germline V gene encodes CDR1 MNHEY and CDR2 SMNVEV (reference sequence). With 2 bases clipped from V and 5 bases from J, the junction kept 3 bases outside the gene matches. This CDR3 has 13 residues. CDR3 sequence reads: CASSLGSGNEQYF. CDR3 DNA sequence: TGTGCCAGCAGTTTAGGAAGCGGGAACGAGCAGTACTTC.

This clone was picked up one time. The chain has TRBV30 and TRBJ1-1, with 8 bases that match TRBD1. J lost 4 bases, V lost 4 bases, and 5 bases had no gene match. The CDR3 covers 13 residues. Germline loops: CDR1 GTSNPN, CDR2 SVGIG (reference sequence). DNA for the CDR3: TGTGCCTGGAATACAGGGGGTGTCACTGAAGCTTTCTTT. Protein product: CAWNTGGVTEAFF.

V gene TRBV10-2 combines with J gene TRBJ2-3, with D maybe TRBD2 (5 bases). CDR3 length equals 17 residues. Trimming removed 1 base at V and 2 bases at J, with 16 bases between. Germline V gene sequence: CDR1 WSHSY, CDR2 SAAADI. The CDR3 DNA sequence: TGCGCCAGCAGTGAGTTGGGAGCGGCATCTTTCACAGATACGCAGTATTTT. It yields the protein CASSELGAASFTDTQYF.

This clone was seen just once. The chain couples TRBV2 to TRBJ2-7; TRBD1 is a possible D gene (5 bases). CDR3 size: 14 residues. The germline V gene has CDR1 SNHLY and CDR2 FYNNEI. V was clipped by 1 base and J by 0 bases, with 7 bases between them. CDR3 residues: CASSEGGLSYEQYF. CDR3 nucleotides: TGTGCCAGCAGTGAAGGGGGCCTCTCCTACGAGCAGTACTTC.

This rearrangement joins TRBV27 to TRBJ2-7; D perhaps matches TRBD1 (5 bases). The germline V gene encodes CDR1 MNHEY and CDR2 SMNVEV (reference sequence). Trimming took off 10 bases at V and 2 bases at J, with 15 bases between the two ends. This CDR3 spans 13 amino acids. CDR3 residues: CATRSRVTYEQYF. The CDR3 DNA is TGTGCCACCCGGTCCAGGGTCACCTACGAGCAGTACTTC.

J is TRBJ2-2 and V is TRBV27, with D uncertain. Trimming pared 5 bases from V and 4 bases from J, leaving 8 bases between. Germline lookup yields CDR1 MNHEY and CDR2 SMNVEV (reference sequence). This CDR3 region has 13 residues. The CDR3 bases are TGTGCCAGCAGTCTAATTGCCACCGGGGAGCTGTTTTTT. Its translation: CASSLIATGELFF.

The V call is TRBV28, the J call TRBJ2-7; 7 bases line up with TRBD1. Per the germline V gene, CDR1 is MDHEN and CDR2 is SYDVKM. The junction had 9 bases not matched to a gene; V was cut back by 5 bases and J by 2 bases. The CDR3 consists of 15 residues. The CDR3 DNA reads TGTGCCAGCAGTGCCCCCCAGGGGGTTACCTACGAGCAGTACTTC. Protein: CASSAPQGVTYEQYF.

This sequence joins TRBV13 and TRBJ2-7; TRBD1 aligns across 10 bases. V shed 5 bases and J 3 bases; nucleotides not matched to a gene: 7. The CDR3 totals 15 residues. Germline CDR1 reads PRHDT; CDR2 reads FYEKMQ (reference sequence). Here the CDR3 reads CASSQPGQGFYEQYF. Written as DNA, the CDR3 is TGTGCCAGCAGCCAACCGGGACAGGGGTTCTACGAGCAGTACTTC.

CDR3 nucleotide sequence: TGTGCCAGCAGCTTAGCCGGGAGGCCGGGGGAGACCCAGTACTTC. This encodes CASSLAGRPGETQYF. This chain connects TRBV7-8 to TRBJ2-5, with 7 bases identical to TRBD2. Germline CDR1 SGHVS, CDR2 FQNEAQ. The J segment lost 5 bases and the V segment lost 0 bases, leaving 6 bases of the junction unmatched. The CDR3 totals 15 residues.

The genes are TRBV5-6 and TRBJ2-3; the match to TRBD2 covers 9 bases. This CDR3 is built from 15 residues. CDR1 is SGHDT, CDR2 YYEEEE, per germline. J gave up 0 bases and V 4 bases, and 3 bases lay outside the gene matches. CDR3 sequence: CASSGGLASTDTQYF. In nucleotides, the CDR3 is TGTGCCAGCAGCGGCGGACTAGCGAGCACAGATACGCAGTATTTT.